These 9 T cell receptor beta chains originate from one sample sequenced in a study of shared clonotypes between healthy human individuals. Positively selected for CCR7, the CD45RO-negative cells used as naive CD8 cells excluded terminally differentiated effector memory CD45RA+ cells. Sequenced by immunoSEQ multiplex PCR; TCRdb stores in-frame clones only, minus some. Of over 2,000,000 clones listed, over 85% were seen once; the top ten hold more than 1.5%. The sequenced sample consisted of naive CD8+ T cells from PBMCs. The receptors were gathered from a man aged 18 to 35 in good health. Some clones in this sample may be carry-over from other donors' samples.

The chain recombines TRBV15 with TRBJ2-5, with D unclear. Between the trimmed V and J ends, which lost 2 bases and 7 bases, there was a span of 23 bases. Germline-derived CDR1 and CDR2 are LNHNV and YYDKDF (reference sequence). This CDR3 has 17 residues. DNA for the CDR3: TGTGCCACCAGCAGAAACCCCCGTGACTCCGATCTGGGGACCCAGTACTTC. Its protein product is CATSRNPRDSDLGTQYF.

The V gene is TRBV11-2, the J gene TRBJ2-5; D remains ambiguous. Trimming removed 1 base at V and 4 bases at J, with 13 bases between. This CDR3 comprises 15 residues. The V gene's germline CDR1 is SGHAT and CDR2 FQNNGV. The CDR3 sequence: CASSLGQRVAETQYF. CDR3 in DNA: TGTGCCAGCAGCTTAGGACAAAGGGTAGCAGAGACCCAGTACTTC.

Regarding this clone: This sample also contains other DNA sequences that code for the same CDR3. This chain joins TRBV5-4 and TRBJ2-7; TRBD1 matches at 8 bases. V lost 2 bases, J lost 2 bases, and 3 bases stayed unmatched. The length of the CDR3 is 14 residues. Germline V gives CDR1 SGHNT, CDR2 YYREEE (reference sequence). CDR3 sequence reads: CASSFDRGTYEQYF. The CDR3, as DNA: TGTGCCAGCAGCTTTGACAGGGGAACCTACGAGCAGTACTTC.

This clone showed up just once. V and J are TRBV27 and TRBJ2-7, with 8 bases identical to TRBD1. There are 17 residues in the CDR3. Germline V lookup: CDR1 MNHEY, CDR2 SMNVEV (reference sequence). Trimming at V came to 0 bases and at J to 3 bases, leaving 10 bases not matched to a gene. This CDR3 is CASSLSSPGQVYYEQYF. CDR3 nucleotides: TGTGCCAGCAGTTTATCGAGCCCGGGACAGGTTTACTACGAGCAGTACTTC.

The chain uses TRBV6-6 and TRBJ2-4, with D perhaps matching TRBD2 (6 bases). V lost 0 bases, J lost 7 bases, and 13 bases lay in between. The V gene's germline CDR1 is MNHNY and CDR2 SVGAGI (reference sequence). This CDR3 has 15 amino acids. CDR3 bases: TGTGCCAGCAGTTACTCGTTGGAGGGCCGGAACATTCAGTACTTC. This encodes CASSYSLEGRNIQYF.

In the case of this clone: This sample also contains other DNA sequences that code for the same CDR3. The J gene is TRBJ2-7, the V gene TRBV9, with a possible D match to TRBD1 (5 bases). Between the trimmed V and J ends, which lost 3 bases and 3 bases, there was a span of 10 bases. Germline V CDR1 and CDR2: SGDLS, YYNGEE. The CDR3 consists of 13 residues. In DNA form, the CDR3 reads TGTGCCAGCAGCGGCCTTGACAGCTACGAGCAGTACTTC. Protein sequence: CASSGLDSYEQYF.

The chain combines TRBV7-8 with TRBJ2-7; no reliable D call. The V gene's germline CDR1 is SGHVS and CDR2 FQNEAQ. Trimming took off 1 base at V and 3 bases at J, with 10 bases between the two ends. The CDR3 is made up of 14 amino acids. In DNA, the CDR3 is TGTGCCAGCAGCTTAGAGGCGGCCATCTACGAGCAGTACTTC. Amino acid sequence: CASSLEAAIYEQYF. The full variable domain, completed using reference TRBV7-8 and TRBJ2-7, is GAGVSQSPRYKVAKRGQDVALRCDPISGHVSLFWYQQALGQGPEFLTYFQNEAQLDKSGLPSDRFFAERPEGSVSTLKIQRTQQEDSAVYLCASSLEAAIYEQYFGPGTRLTVT.

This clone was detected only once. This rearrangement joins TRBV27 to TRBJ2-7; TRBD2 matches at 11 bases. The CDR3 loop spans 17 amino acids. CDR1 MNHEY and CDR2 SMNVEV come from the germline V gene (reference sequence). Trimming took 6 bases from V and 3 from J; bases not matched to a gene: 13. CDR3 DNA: TGTGCCAGCAGGAGGGTTTTTAGACTAGCGGGATACTACGAGCAGTACTTC. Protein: CASRRVFRLAGYYEQYF.

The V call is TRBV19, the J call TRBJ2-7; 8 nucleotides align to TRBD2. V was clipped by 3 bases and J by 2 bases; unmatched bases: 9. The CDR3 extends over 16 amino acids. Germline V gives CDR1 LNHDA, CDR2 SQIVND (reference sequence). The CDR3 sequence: CASSMDGREGAYEQYF. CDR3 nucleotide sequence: TGTGCCAGTAGTATGGACGGGAGGGAGGGAGCCTACGAGCAGTACTTC.